The entry that follows covers one TCR beta chain sequence. The cohort comprised adults aged about 18 to 90 years residing in approximately 25 US areas. Cohorts were based on clinical histories the participants reported. The data stem from a study of blood T cell repertoires in COVID-19. Study as a whole: COVID-19 samples collected from the United States, Italy and Spain covered acute and convalescent phases. The cDNA or gDNA used as material had been derived from T cells, B-cell-depleted T cells, or PBMCs.

Produced via immunoSEQ multiplex PCR; TCRdb's table is partial and in-frame only. The sample holds about 82,000 clones, more than 85% seen once. The receptor's source is a woman in her 50s with acute COVID-19. Sequenced input: PBMCs or T cells enriched from blood (not recorded which).

The CDR3 sequence: CATSAPDRDHGYTF. For the CDR3, the DNA is TGTGCCACCAGCGCCCCGGACAGGGACCATGGCTACACCTTC. This chain joins TRBV24-1 and TRBJ1-2, with 8 positions matching TRBD1. CDR3 size: 14 residues. CDR1 is KGHDR and CDR2 is SFDVKD in the germline V gene. The V and J ends lost 7 bases and 6 bases, in that order; junction bases with no gene match: 9.